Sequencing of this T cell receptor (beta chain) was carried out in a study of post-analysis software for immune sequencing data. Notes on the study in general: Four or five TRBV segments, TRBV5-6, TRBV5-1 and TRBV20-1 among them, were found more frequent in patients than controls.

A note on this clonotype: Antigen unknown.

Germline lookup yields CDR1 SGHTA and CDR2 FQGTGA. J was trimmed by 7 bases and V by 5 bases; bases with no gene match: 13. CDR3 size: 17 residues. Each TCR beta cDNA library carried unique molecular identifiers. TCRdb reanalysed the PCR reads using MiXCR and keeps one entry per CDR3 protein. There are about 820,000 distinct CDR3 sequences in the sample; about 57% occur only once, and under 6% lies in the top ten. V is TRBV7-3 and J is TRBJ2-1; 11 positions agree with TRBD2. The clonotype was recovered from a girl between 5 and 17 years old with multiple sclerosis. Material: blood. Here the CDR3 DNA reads TGTGCCAGCAGCCTAGCGGGCGGTAGCGGGGGGGCGAATGAGCAGTTCTTC. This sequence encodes CASSLAGGSGGANEQFF.